This entry describes one T cell receptor (beta chain). Its target is unknown. Germline loops: CDR1 MNHNS, CDR2 SASEGT. The ends were cut back, 7 bases at V and 7 bases at J, with 14 bases in the middle. The CDR3 length is 13 residues. The record originates from a study of T cells in localized non-small cell lung cancer. Findings and limits, study-wide: Heterogeneity stays possible, as sequencing covered only one tumor region. Across samples, adjacent lung featured a median around 60 of the top 100 tumor clones. Clonality peaked in uninvolved adjacent lung rather than tumor.

Assay: immunoSEQ multiplex PCR; the TCRdb copy retains only in-frame clones and omits some. This table has tens of thousands of clones, roughly four fifths appearing once. V usage is TRBV6-1 and J usage is TRBJ2-1; D might be TRBD2 (6 bases). This clonotype was obtained from a female donor older than 55 with stage II squamous cell lung carcinoma. The material sequenced was peripheral blood, taken before any cancer treatment. CDR3 amino acids: CASIRVAGNEQFF. DNA of the CDR3: TGTGCCAGCATTCGCGTCGCGGGAAATGAGCAGTTCTTC.